This TCR beta chain derives from a study of blood T cell repertoires in COVID-19. Study background: The study drew acute and convalescent COVID-19 samples from the United States, Italy and Spain. T cells, B-cell-depleted T cells, or PBMCs supplied cDNA or gDNA.

Authors' analysis steps: Nucleated cell counts were estimated from reference gene primer amplification. Assay: immunoSEQ multiplex PCR; the TCRdb copy retains only in-frame clones and omits some. V, J and clone size derive from that table, while D and trimming were established from the DNA sequence. The sample comprises under 300,000 clones, almost 85% of which are singletons, and under 4.5% rests with the top ten. CDR3 length: 13 residues. Germline V gives CDR1 KGHSH, CDR2 LQKENI. Deletions cut 2 bases from V and 2 bases from J, with 7 bases between. Sequenced: peripheral blood. The clonotype originates from a man aged 50-60 years with acute or convalescent COVID-19. The chain carries TRBV18 and TRBJ2-7; unclear D gene. The CDR3 bases are TGTGCCAGCTCACCAGCGAACCCCTACGAGCAGTACTTC. It translates to CASSPANPYEQYF.